The present T cell receptor (beta chain) was sequenced within a study of blood T cell repertoires in COVID-19. Original handling: The assay estimated nucleated cells by amplifying reference gene primers. Sequencing used immunoSEQ multiplex PCR; TCRdb keeps in-frame clones, though not all of them. The D gene and trimming were derived from the DNA, and the V and J assignments and clone size from that table. The sample lists roughly 200,000 clones, approximately 85% occurring once. Trimming left V 5 bases short and J 1 base short, with 6 bases between. CDR3 size: 13 residues. Material: PBMCs or T cells enriched from blood (not recorded which). J is TRBJ1-3 and V is TRBV12-3 or TRBV12-4; possible D gene TRBD1, 5 bases. The clonotype was recovered from a man aged 35 to 55 who had recovered from COVID-19. The CDR3 DNA sequence: TGTGCCAGCAGTCAGGGATCTGGAAACACCATATATTTT. Protein: CASSQGSGNTIYF.